This T cell receptor beta chain is drawn from a study of T cell responses to AZD1222 COVID-19 vaccine. Turning to the study itself: Second-dose intervals near 4 or 12 weeks were combined. Study-wide findings and caveats: Along spike, vaccine-associated CD4 TCRs were found throughout, with dominance at 160-218 and 743-854. Baseline antibody screening turned up just a handful of seropositive AZD1222 recipients.

TCRdb's copy holds only in-frame clones and misses some; the assay was immunoSEQ multiplex PCR. The sample lists 150,000 to 200,000 clones, 70% to 90% seen once, with roughly 6% in the top ten. A note on this clone: The antigen remains undetermined.

The sample here was peripheral blood, taken on day 0 of AZD1222 vaccination. This receptor was obtained from an adult in good health.

The CDR3 loop is CASSFNGRRDEQYF. The CDR3 nucleotides read TGTGCCAGCAGCTTTAACGGGAGGCGGGACGAGCAGTACTTC. The chain has TRBV5-6 and TRBJ2-7, with 7 bases matching TRBD2. The length of the CDR3 is 14 residues. Germline trimming cut 2 bases from V and 5 bases from J; bases unmatched to any gene: 7. Germline lookup yields CDR1 SGHDT and CDR2 YYEEEE.